The entry below describes one T cell receptor (beta chain). The antigen is not known. Germline loops: CDR1 MDHEN, CDR2 SYDVKM. The CDR3 has 14 amino acids. V was cut by 5 bases and J by 4 bases, with 11 bases left in between. The treatment is: roughly 11-day PBMC culture with coronavirus spike peptide pools or control peptides (ViraFEST assay). Positive PCR tests were logged from March through December 2020, ahead of US Alpha, Beta and Delta variants. Cultures got half-medium changes with IL-2 on days 3 and 7. Oncomine TCR Beta short-read sequencing was applied to DNA from cultured CD4+ T cells. TCRdb reanalysed the PCR reads using MiXCR and keeps one entry per CDR3 protein. Of fewer than 20,000 distinct CDR3 sequences in the sample, about two fifths were seen once. The data belong to a study of vaccination and CD4 T cells after COVID-19.

The sample in question was CD4+ T cells from blood, cultured in vitro, obtained after SARS-CoV-2 vaccination. V is TRBV28 and J is TRBJ2-2, with D unclear. This TCR derives from a human donor who had recovered from COVID-19. CDR3 protein: CASSVSLGTGELFF. The CDR3 DNA sequence: TGTGCCAGCAGTGTGTCGTTGGGCACCGGGGAGCTGTTTTTT.